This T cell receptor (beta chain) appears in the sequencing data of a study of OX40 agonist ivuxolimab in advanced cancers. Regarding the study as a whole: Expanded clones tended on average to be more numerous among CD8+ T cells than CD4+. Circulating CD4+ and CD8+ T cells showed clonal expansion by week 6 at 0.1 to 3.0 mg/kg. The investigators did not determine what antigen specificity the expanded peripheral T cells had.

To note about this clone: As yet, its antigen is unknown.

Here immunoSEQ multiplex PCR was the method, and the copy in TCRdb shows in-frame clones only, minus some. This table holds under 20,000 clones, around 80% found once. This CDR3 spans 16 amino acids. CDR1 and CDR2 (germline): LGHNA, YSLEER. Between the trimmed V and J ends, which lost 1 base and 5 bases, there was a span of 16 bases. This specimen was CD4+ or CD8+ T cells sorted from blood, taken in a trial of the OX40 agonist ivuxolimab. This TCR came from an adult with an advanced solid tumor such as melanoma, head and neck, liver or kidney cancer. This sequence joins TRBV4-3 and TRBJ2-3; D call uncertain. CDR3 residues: CASSQAPSGVGDTQYF. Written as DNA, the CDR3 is TGCGCCAGCAGCCAAGCCCCCAGTGGGGTGGGAGATACGCAGTATTTT.